The entry below gives a single TCR beta chain sequence along with its context. The target antigen is unknown. V lost 4 bases and J lost 3, with 10 bases in between. CDR3 length equals 13 residues. At first hyperthyroidism diagnosis, before any ophthalmopathy symptoms, the blood sample was collected. These data come from a study of T cells in Graves' hyperthyroidism and ophthalmopathy. About the study: It was at initial diagnosis, before any treatment, that peripheral blood was collected. Study-level points and caveats: Before onset, ophthalmopathy was predicted by the model a median 6.5 months earlier.

Using RNA transcripts as the source, TCR beta CDR3 regions were amplified. During a first-round RT-PCR of the TCR CDR3, the HTBI primer set was used. In TCRdb, the multiplex PCR reads were re-called with MiXCR into one record per CDR3 protein. The table records 350,000 or so distinct CDR3 sequences, approximately 18% of them present only once. This receptor was identified in a young woman with Graves' hyperthyroidism that later progressed to Graves' ophthalmopathy. V gene TRBV12-3 or TRBV12-4 combines with J gene TRBJ2-7, with D possibly TRBD1 on 6 matching bases. The sequenced sample was blood. The CDR3 spells CASSSVGHYEQYF. The CDR3 DNA reads as TGTGCCAGCAGTTCCGTGGGACACTACGAGCAGTACTTC.